A single sample gave rise to the 10 T cell receptor beta chains below, sequenced in a study of T cell repertoires in aging, cancer and after chemotherapy. TCR beta rearrangements were amplified from peripheral blood genomic DNA. Rearranged V-D-J TRB sequences were amplified with a mixed TRB-A/B primer pool. TCRdb reprocessed the multiplex PCR reads with MiXCR, giving one entry per CDR3 protein. This table holds 1,500 to 2,500 distinct CDR3 sequences, more than 25% found once. The source material was blood. Source of these receptors: a human donor with a solid tumor.

By share, this clonotype counts as medium-sized. The chain links TRBV18 to TRBJ1-5, with TRBD1 as a possible D gene (5 bases). The CDR3 totals 14 residues. V lost 3 bases and J lost 5, with 11 bases in between. Germline values: CDR1 KGHSH, CDR2 LQKENI. The chain's CDR3 is CASSPGRDYQPQHF. CDR3 in DNA: TGTGCCAGCTCACCGGGCAGGGATTATCAGCCCCAGCATTTT.

This clonotype was counted only a few times. V usage is TRBV20-1 and J usage is TRBJ2-7, with TRBD2 as a possible D gene (5 bases). Trimming stripped 5 bases from V and 2 bases from J, with 43 bases between. The CDR3 length is 23 residues. Germline lookup yields CDR1 DFQATT and CDR2 SNEGSKA (reference sequence). CDR3 nucleotides: TGCAGTGCTCCTAACCAGTGGGTGCGAGGGCCTACGAGCAGGAATGCGAGGGCCTACGAGCAGTACTTC. Protein: CSAPNQWVRGPTSRNARAYEQYF.

Within the sample, this clonotype is medium-sized. The gene calls are TRBV18 and TRBJ1-1, with TRBD1 matching over 9 bases. There are 15 residues in the CDR3. CDR1 is KGHSH, CDR2 LQKENI, per germline. J was trimmed by 2 bases and V by 4 bases; bases with no gene match: 5. The CDR3: CASSHTGGGNTEAFF. DNA for the CDR3: TGTGCCAGCTCACATACAGGGGGCGGAAACACTGAAGCTTTCTTT.

This clonotype has more than one count but fewer than ten. The chain recombines TRBV30 with TRBJ2-1; D is unclear. Trimming removed 3 bases from V and 4 bases from J, with 13 bases in between. The CDR3 is 14 residues long. The germline V gene has CDR1 GTSNPN and CDR2 SVGIG (reference sequence). The chain's CDR3 is CAWRGRLPYNEQFF. The CDR3 DNA is TGTGCCTGGAGGGGTAGGCTCCCTTACAATGAGCAGTTCTTC.

Comment on this clonotype: This may stem from a read error, because a much larger clone lies one nucleotide away. V gene TRBV6-5 combines with J gene TRBJ1-3; D is ambiguous. The ends were cut back, 0 bases at V and 1 base at J, with 16 bases in the middle. CDR1 and CDR2 (germline): MNHEY, SVGAGI. The CDR3 spans 18 residues. The CDR3 is CASSYSTWFTLSGNTIYF. CDR3 DNA: TGTGCCAGCAGTTACTCGACTTGGTTTACACTTTCTGGAAACACCATATATTTT.

This chain uses TRBV4-3 with TRBJ1-2; the match to TRBD1 covers 9 bases. The germline V gene encodes CDR1 LGHNA and CDR2 YSLEER. The CDR3 runs 16 residues. V trimming: 0 bases; J trimming: 8 bases; junction bases outside the gene matches: 10. The CDR3, as DNA: TGCGCCAGCAGCCAAGAGAAACAGGGGGCGATCTTAGGCTACACCTTC. Residues: CASSQEKQGAILGYTF.

The rearrangement links TRBV28 to TRBJ2-1; 7 bases line up with TRBD1. Germline CDR1 and CDR2: MDHEN and SYDVKM. This CDR3 contains 16 residues. With 5 bases clipped from V and 2 bases from J, the junction kept 9 bases outside the gene matches. The CDR3 loop is CASSEQGSGPYNEQFF. As DNA, the CDR3 is TGTGCCAGCAGTGAACAGGGGTCAGGCCCCTACAATGAGCAGTTCTTC.

This clonotype was recorded a few times. The chain combines TRBV5-1 with TRBJ1-4; 9 bases are a match to TRBD1. Germline V lookup: CDR1 SGHRS, CDR2 YFSETQ. V dropped 4 bases and J dropped 8; count of bases not matched to a gene: 15. This CDR3 is 17 amino acids long. CDR3 protein: CASSQRPGQGGGEKLFF. The CDR3 DNA reads TGCGCCAGCAGCCAGAGACCGGGACAGGGCGGAGGGGAAAAACTGTTTTTT.

This rearrangement joins TRBV27 to TRBJ2-7; D call uncertain. Trimming stripped 6 bases from V and 10 bases from J, with 19 bases between. Per germline, CDR1 MNHEY and CDR2 SMNVEV (reference sequence). CDR3 length: 13 residues. The CDR3 is CASSRSLSYAQYF. The CDR3 bases are TGTGCCAGCAGCCGCAGCTTATCCTACGCTCAGTACTTC.

The rearrangement joins TRBV28 to TRBJ2-5, with 8 bases fitting TRBD1. CDR1 MDHEN and CDR2 SYDVKM come from the germline V gene. The CDR3 length is 13 residues. Germline trimming cut 7 bases from V and 6 bases from J; bases unmatched to any gene: 7. The CDR3 DNA reads as TGTGCCAGCACCTGGGACAGGCGAAAGACCCAGTACTTC. The encoded protein is CASTWDRRKTQYF.